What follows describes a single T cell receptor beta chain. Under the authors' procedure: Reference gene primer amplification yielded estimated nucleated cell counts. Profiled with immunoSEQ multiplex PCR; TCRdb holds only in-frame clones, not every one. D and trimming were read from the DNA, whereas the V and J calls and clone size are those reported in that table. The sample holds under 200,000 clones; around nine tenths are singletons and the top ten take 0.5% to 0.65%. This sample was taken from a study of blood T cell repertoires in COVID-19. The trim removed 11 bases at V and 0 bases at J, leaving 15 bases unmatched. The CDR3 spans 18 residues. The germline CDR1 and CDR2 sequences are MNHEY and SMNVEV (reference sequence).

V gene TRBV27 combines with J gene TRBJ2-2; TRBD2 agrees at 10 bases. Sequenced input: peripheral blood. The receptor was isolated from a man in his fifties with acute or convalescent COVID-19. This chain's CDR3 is CARGIRGTSETNTGELFF. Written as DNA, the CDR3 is TGTGCCCGTGGGATACGGGGGACTAGCGAGACGAACACCGGGGAGCTGTTTTTT.